One and the same sample provided the 6 T cell receptor beta chains below, sequenced in a study of PD-L1 blockade in urothelial cancer. The time point denotes: pretreatment peripheral blood. Clones were sequenced by immunoSEQ multiplex PCR, and TCRdb holds only the in-frame ones, with some missing. The sample has around 100,000 clones; 90% are singletons. The source was PBMCs, collected around atezolizumab (anti-PD-L1) treatment. Source of these receptors: a man aged 55 to 69 with urothelial cancer.

This sequence joins TRBV15 and TRBJ1-2; D remains unclear. The CDR3 spans 15 residues. V gave up 2 bases and J gave up 8 bases, with 18 bases separating them. Germline CDR1 LNHNV, CDR2 YYDKDF (reference sequence). CDR3 sequence reads: CATSRPNRFPSGYTF. The CDR3 DNA sequence: TGTGCCACCAGCAGACCCAACAGATTCCCTAGCGGCTACACCTTC.

V gene TRBV6-5 combines with J gene TRBJ2-7, with a possible D match to TRBD1 (6 bases). The CDR3 contains 14 residues. Trimming took off 2 bases at V and 0 bases at J, with 8 bases between the two ends. Germline loops: CDR1 MNHEY, CDR2 SVGAGI. Here the CDR3 DNA reads TGTGCCAGCAGTTACGGGGGCGCCTCCTACGAGCAGTACTTC. Protein sequence: CASSYGGASYEQYF.

CDR3 DNA sequence: TGTGCCACCTCGCTGGGAGGACCTGGAAACACCATATATTTT. As protein: CATSLGGPGNTIYF. The rearrangement joins TRBV19 to TRBJ1-3; D not certain. CDR1 is LNHDA, CDR2 SQIVND, per germline (reference sequence). V was cut by 10 bases and J by 2 bases, with 15 bases left in between. The CDR3 totals 14 residues.

The CDR3 DNA is TGCGCCAGCAGCCAAGATTTGGCAGGGGTAGAGACCCAGTACTTC. As protein: CASSQDLAGVETQYF. The chain couples TRBV4-3 to TRBJ2-5; D is perhaps TRBD1 (6 bases). Germline-derived CDR1 and CDR2 are LGHNA and YSLEER. V was cut by 0 bases and J by 4 bases, with 12 bases left in between. This CDR3 has 15 residues.

The chain employs TRBV5-8 and TRBJ2-5; D may be TRBD2 (5 bases). V was shortened by 1 base and J by 9 bases, with 13 bases between the two germline ends. This CDR3 region has 13 residues. CDR1 SGHTS and CDR2 YDEGEE come from the germline V gene. The CDR3 nucleotides are TGTGCCAGCAGCTTGTCCCCTAGAGGGCCCCAGTACTTC. Encoded protein: CASSLSPRGPQYF.

The chain recombines TRBV25-1 with TRBJ2-5; TRBD1 might be the D (6 bases). Deletions cut 6 bases from V and 5 bases from J, with 16 bases between. The germline CDR1 and CDR2 sequences are MGHDK and SYGVNS. The CDR3 contains 14 residues. The CDR3 is CASSEQQGDETQYF. In nucleotides, the CDR3 is TGTGCCAGCAGCGAGCAACAGGGTGATGAGACCCAGTACTTC.